Presented here are 10 T cell receptor beta chains from one specimen sequenced in a study of T cells after posttransplantation cyclophosphamide. Using immunoSEQ multiplex PCR, the repertoire was profiled, and TCRdb retains in-frame clones only, with some absent. The sample contains several thousand clones, 83% of which appear only once. A marrow graft followed busulfan-fludarabine conditioning, with cyclophosphamide on days +3 and +4. The sample was CD4+ T cells sorted from blood, taken roughly 220 days after a stem cell transplant with posttransplant cyclophosphamide. Receptors originate from a male patient aged 30 to 39 who received an allogeneic stem cell transplant from a related donor, was CMV-positive, and had no GVHD. Part of the T cells may come from the graft donor.

This clone was picked up a small number of times. This chain links TRBV7-2 with TRBJ2-5, with D possibly being TRBD1 (6 bases). CDR3 length equals 14 residues. The germline CDR1 and CDR2 sequences are SGHTA and FQGNSA. V lost 2 bases, J lost 5 bases, and 12 bases lay in between. The CDR3 bases are TGTGCCAGCAGCTTAAGAAGGGGGAAGGAGACCCAGTACTTC. It translates to CASSLRRGKETQYF.

V and J are TRBV2 and TRBJ1-1, with D perhaps matching TRBD1 (6 bases). CDR3 size: 14 residues. V shed 6 bases and J shed 4 bases, with 15 bases lying between them. Germline assignment: CDR1 SNHLY and CDR2 FYNNEI. The CDR3 nucleotides are TGTGCCAGCAGGGCACAGGGAGGGATCACTGAAGCTTTCTTT. Translation: CASRAQGGITEAFF.

The chain couples TRBV5-1 to TRBJ2-3; 7 nucleotides agree with TRBD2. The V gene's germline CDR1 is SGHRS and CDR2 YFSETQ. The V segment lost 2 bases and the J segment 2 bases; nucleotides outside the gene matches: 5. The CDR3 has 15 residues. The CDR3 nucleotides read TGCGCCAGCAGCTTCGGACTAGAGTACACAGATACGCAGTATTTT. This gives the protein CASSFGLEYTDTQYF.

The V gene is TRBV29-1, the J gene TRBJ1-4; D possibly corresponds to TRBD1 (5 bases). The CDR3 covers 14 residues. The germline V gene has CDR1 SQVTM and CDR2 ANQGSEA. Trimming stripped 4 bases from V and 4 bases from J, with 13 bases between. CDR3 region: CSVVAGTNNEKLFF. The DNA for the CDR3 is TGCAGCGTTGTTGCAGGGACTAATAATGAAAAACTGTTTTTT.

This clone is a singleton in its sample. The chain employs TRBV5-1 and TRBJ1-1; tentatively, D is TRBD1 (6 bases). This CDR3 region has 18 residues. V lost 0 bases to trimming and J lost 2 bases, with 20 bases between them. The germline CDR1 and CDR2 sequences are SGHRS and YFSETQ. CDR3 loop: CASSLVVPVRGGNTEAFF. CDR3 coding DNA: TGCGCCAGCAGCTTGGTTGTCCCGGTGAGAGGGGGAAACACTGAAGCTTTCTTT.

This clone was seen once. The chain has TRBV7-9 and TRBJ2-5; D ambiguous. This CDR3 comprises 13 residues. V gave up 3 bases and J gave up 3 bases, with 8 bases separating them. From germline, CDR1 is SEHNR and CDR2 FQNEAQ (reference sequence). The CDR3 here is CASSFRLEETQYF. The CDR3 coding sequence is TGTGCCAGCAGCTTTCGTCTAGAAGAGACCCAGTACTTC.

The chain has TRBV2 and TRBJ2-3, with no clear D. The germline V gene encodes CDR1 SNHLY and CDR2 FYNNEI. The CDR3 contains 13 residues. The V and J ends lost 2 bases and 3 bases respectively, with 6 bases between them. The CDR3 bases are TGTGCCAGCAGTGAAAGACAAACAGATACGCAGTATTTT. It is translated as CASSERQTDTQYF.

The V and J genes are TRBV9 and TRBJ2-1, with 12 bases that match TRBD2. The CDR3 spans 15 residues. The V gene end was trimmed by 3 bases and the J gene end by 8 bases; junction bases not matched to a gene: 6. CDR1 and CDR2 (germline): SGDLS, YYNGEE. The DNA for the CDR3 is TGTGCCAGCAGCGAAACTAGCGGGAGGACAGATGAGCAGTTCTTC. Protein sequence: CASSETSGRTDEQFF. The whole variable domain, filled in from reference TRBV9 and TRBJ2-1, reads DSGVTQTPKHLITATGQRVTLRCSPRSGDLSVYWYQQSLDQGLQFLIQYYNGEERAKGNILERFSAQQFPDLHSELNLSSLELGDSALYFCASSETSGRTDEQFFGPGTRLTVL.

This clone was seen once. The chain links TRBV29-1 to TRBJ2-7; D is unresolved. The CDR3 sequence is 12 residues long. The ends were cut back, 4 bases at V and 2 bases at J, with 9 bases in the middle. Looked up from germline, CDR1 is SQVTM and CDR2 is ANQGSEA. The CDR3 here is CSVGPQPYEQYF. The DNA of the CDR3 is TGCAGCGTTGGTCCACAACCCTACGAGCAGTACTTC.

The chain has TRBV5-6 and TRBJ2-1, with D possibly TRBD2 on 5 matching bases. CDR3 size: 13 residues. The germline CDR1 and CDR2 sequences are SGHDT and YYEEEE. Trimming removed 4 bases at V and 7 bases at J, with 12 bases between. The CDR3 protein is CASSPRERNEQFF. CDR3 bases: TGTGCCAGCAGCCCCCGGGAAAGGAATGAGCAGTTCTTC. The whole variable domain, remainder taken from reference TRBV5-6 and TRBJ2-1, is DAGVTQSPTHLIKTRGQQVTLRCSPKSGHDTVSWYQQALGQGPQFIFQYYEEEERQRGNFPDRFSGHQFPNYSSELNVNALLLGDSALYLCASSPRERNEQFFGPGTRLTVL.